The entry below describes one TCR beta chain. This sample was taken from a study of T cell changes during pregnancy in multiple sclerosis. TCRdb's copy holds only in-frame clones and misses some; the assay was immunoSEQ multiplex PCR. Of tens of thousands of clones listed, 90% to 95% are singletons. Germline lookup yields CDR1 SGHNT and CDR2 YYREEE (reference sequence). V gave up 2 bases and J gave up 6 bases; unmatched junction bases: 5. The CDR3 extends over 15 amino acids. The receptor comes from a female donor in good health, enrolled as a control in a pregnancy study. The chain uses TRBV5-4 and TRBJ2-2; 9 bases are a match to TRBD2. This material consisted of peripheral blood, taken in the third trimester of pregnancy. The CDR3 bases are TGTGCCAGCAGCTTAAGAGGGACTAGCCCCGGGGAGCTGTTTTTT. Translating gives CASSLRGTSPGELFF.